The 5 T cell receptor beta chains below all came from one sample that was sequenced in a study of radiation and T cells in renal cell carcinoma. As for time point: blood 4 weeks post-SBRT, at nephrectomy. Treatment indicated: 15 Gy SBRT to primary tumor, nephrectomy 4 weeks later. This table comes from immunoSEQ multiplex PCR, and its TCRdb copy is limited to in-frame clones, with some not included. The sample contains some 150,000 clones, less than 90% of which appear only once. Sequencing used blood, obtained from a patient whose treatment included radiotherapy and nephrectomy. All receptors derive from a woman aged 45-65 years with renal cell carcinoma.

The chain joins TRBV30 to TRBJ2-7; the D gene is possibly TRBD1 (6 bases). The V end lost 2 bases, the J end lost 2 bases, and 13 bases lay between the germline ends. This CDR3 has 14 residues. The germline V gene encodes CDR1 GTSNPN and CDR2 SVGIG (reference sequence). Here the CDR3 reads CAWSRAGVAYEQYF. Written as DNA, the CDR3 is TGTGCCTGGAGTAGGGCAGGGGTGGCCTACGAGCAGTACTTC.

The rearrangement uses TRBV4-1 and TRBJ2-1, with TRBD2 matching over 7 bases. Trimming at V came to 4 bases and at J to 4 bases, leaving 10 bases not matched to a gene. Germline CDR1 and CDR2: MGHRA and YSYEKL. The CDR3 loop spans 16 amino acids. CDR3 DNA: TGCGCCAGCAGCCCACATCCGGGACTATTATACAATGAGCAGTTCTTC. This codes for CASSPHPGLLYNEQFF.

The chain couples TRBV11-3 to TRBJ2-3, with no clear D. V lost 5 bases, J lost 6 bases, and 12 bases lay in between. The CDR3 extends over 13 amino acids. The germline CDR1 and CDR2 sequences are SGHNT and YENEEA. The CDR3 reads CASSRQHGDTQYF. The CDR3 region has the DNA TGTGCCAGCAGCCGCCAGCACGGGGATACGCAGTATTTT. The full variable domain, completed using reference TRBV11-3 and TRBJ2-3, is EAGVVQSPRYKIIEKKQPVAFWCNPISGHNTLYWYLQNLGQGPELLIRYENEEAVDDSQLPKDRFSAERLKGVDSTLKIQPAELGDSAVYLCASSRQHGDTQYFGPGTRLTVL.

This sequence joins TRBV7-2 and TRBJ2-7; D gene unclear. CDR3 length: 13 residues. Germline-derived CDR1 and CDR2 are SGHTA and FQGNSA. V was clipped by 5 bases and J by 3 bases, with 11 bases between them. CDR3: CASSPVADYEQYF. The CDR3 region has the DNA TGTGCCAGCAGCCCCGTGGCGGACTACGAGCAGTACTTC. Based on the CDR3 plus reference TRBV7-2 and TRBJ2-7, the full variable domain is GAGVSQSPSNKVTEKGKDVELRCDPISGHTALYWYRQSLGQGLEFLIYFQGNSAPDKSGLPSDRFSAERTGGSVSTLTIQRTQQEDSAVYLCASSPVADYEQYFGPGTRLTVT.

The rearrangement joins TRBV19 to TRBJ1-4; D is ambiguous. V lost 6 bases and J 8 bases, leaving 13 bases between the germline ends. The germline V gene has CDR1 LNHDA and CDR2 SQIVND (reference sequence). This CDR3 is built from 13 residues. CDR3 DNA: TGTGCCAGTAGAAAAAGAGCCGGCGAAAAACTGTTTTTT. Amino acids: CASRKRAGEKLFF.